One sample yielded the 26 T cell receptor beta chains listed below, sequenced in a study of graft-versus-host responses after intestinal transplantation. From the graft tissue, intraepithelial and lamina propria lymphocytes were released through processing. The table came from immunoSEQ multiplex PCR; TCRdb's copy has only in-frame clones and leaves some out. The repertoire holds 4,500 or so clones, with under 75% as singletons. Here the sequenced sample was ileum tissue, taken 17 days after transplant. The receptors stem from a human patient who received an intestinal transplant, so some T cells may come from the graft donor.

This clone is classed as large. V usage is TRBV7-9 and J usage is TRBJ1-2; 10 bases match TRBD1. J was trimmed by 0 bases and V by 5 bases; bases with no gene match: 3. This CDR3 spans 15 amino acids. Germline V gene sequence: CDR1 SEHNR, CDR2 FQNEAQ (reference sequence). In DNA, the CDR3 is TGTGCCAGCAGCCACGGACAGGGGGCTAACTATGGCTACACCTTC. Its translation: CASSHGQGANYGYTF.

The gene calls are TRBV10-3 and TRBJ2-5; 9 bases are a match to TRBD1. V lost 10 bases, J lost 7 bases, and 13 bases stayed unmatched. The CDR3 loop spans 14 amino acids. Per the germline V gene, CDR1 is ENHRY and CDR2 is SYGVKD. CDR3 region: CATSSGGGQGTQYF. CDR3 nucleotides: TGTGCCACTTCCTCGGGCGGGGGACAGGGGACCCAGTACTTC.

The rearrangement links TRBV27 to TRBJ2-2; D is uncertain. Germline CDR1 is MNHEY and CDR2 is SMNVEV (reference sequence). This CDR3 has 13 amino acids. Trimming shortened V by 5 bases and J by 2 bases, and 6 bases separated the two germline ends. DNA for the CDR3: TGTGCCAGCAGTCCTATTAACACCGGGGAGCTGTTTTTT. Its translation: CASSPINTGELFF.

This chain uses TRBV5-1 with TRBJ2-5, with 10 bases matching TRBD2. Germline CDR1 is SGHRS and CDR2 is YFSETQ. V was clipped by 4 bases and J by 4 bases; unmatched bases: 7. The CDR3 runs to 15 residues. The DNA for the CDR3 is TGCGCCAGCAGCCCGAGCGGGGGGGCAGGAGAGACCCAGTACTTC. Translated: CASSPSGGAGETQYF.

The rearrangement uses TRBV2 and TRBJ1-1; tentatively, D is TRBD1 (5 bases). CDR3 length: 14 amino acids. Germline V gene data show CDR1 as SNHLY and CDR2 as FYNNEI. Trimming removed 8 bases from V and 7 bases from J, with 20 bases in between. The CDR3 region has the DNA TGTGCCAGCTGCACCGGCGTGGGGCTAGGTGAAGCTTTCTTT. Translation gives CASCTGVGLGEAFF.

The chain combines TRBV25-1 with TRBJ2-5; 8 nucleotides line up with TRBD2. The CDR3 has 12 amino acids. J lost 2 bases, V lost 11 bases, and 4 bases had no gene match. The V gene's germline CDR1 is MGHDK and CDR2 SYGVNS. This CDR3 reads CASGGGQETQYF. The CDR3, as DNA: TGTGCCTCCGGGGGGGGGCAAGAGACCCAGTACTTC.

This chain links TRBV27 with TRBJ1-1; tentatively, D is TRBD1 (6 bases). The CDR3 length is 13 residues. CDR1 and CDR2 (germline): MNHEY, SMNVEV (reference sequence). The V and J ends lost 3 bases and 7 bases respectively, with 12 bases between them. Here the CDR3 DNA reads TGTGCCAGCAGTTTCAGACTACAGGGTGAAGCTTTCTTT. Its protein product is CASSFRLQGEAFF.

V is TRBV16 and J is TRBJ1-5, with D hard to call. V was cut by 4 bases and J by 2 bases, with 9 bases left in between. The CDR3 runs 14 residues. Germline V gene data show CDR1 as KGHSY and CDR2 as FQNENV. Here the CDR3 reads CASSPRSGNQPQHF. CDR3 sequence (DNA): TGTGCCAGCAGCCCCAGGTCAGGCAATCAGCCCCAGCATTTT.

The chain joins TRBV7-9 to TRBJ1-6; D remains ambiguous. Germline lookup yields CDR1 SEHNR and CDR2 FQNEAQ (reference sequence). V was pared by 3 bases and J by 1 base, with 7 bases between. The CDR3 sequence is 15 residues long. CDR3 region: CASSFLRSYNSPLHF. CDR3 DNA: TGTGCCAGCAGCTTTTTGCGATCCTATAATTCACCCCTCCACTTT.

The chain combines TRBV7-9 with TRBJ2-5; maybe TRBD2 (5 bases). CDR3 length: 14 residues. Germline values: CDR1 SEHNR, CDR2 FQNEAQ (reference sequence). The CDR3 here is CASVAGLPQETQYF. DNA of the CDR3: TGTGCAAGCGTGGCGGGCCTCCCCCAAGAGACCCAGTACTTC.

The chain carries TRBV7-2 and TRBJ2-6; no clear D. Per germline, CDR1 SGHTA and CDR2 FQGNSA. CDR3 size: 14 residues. The V end was cut by 8 bases, the J end by 0 bases, with 8 bases between. The CDR3 region has the DNA TGTGCCAGCCCGGTAGCCTCTGGGGCCAACGTCCTGACTTTC. Encoded protein: CASPVASGANVLTF.

This clone was detected a few times. The genes are TRBV7-2 and TRBJ2-1; 8 bases agree with TRBD2. The V gene end was trimmed by 3 bases and the J gene end by 12 bases; junction bases not matched to a gene: 7. The CDR3 has 13 amino acids. The germline gives CDR1 SGHTA, CDR2 FQGNSA. The chain's CDR3 is CASSFAGGRGQFF. The CDR3, as DNA: TGTGCCAGCAGCTTTGCGGGGGGCCGAGGGCAGTTCTTC. Full variable domain (rest looked up from reference TRBV7-2 and TRBJ2-1): GAGVSQSPSNKVTEKGKDVELRCDPISGHTALYWYRQSLGQGLEFLIYFQGNSAPDKSGLPSDRFSAERTGGSVSTLTIQRTQQEDSAVYLCASSFAGGRGQFFGPGTRLTVL.

The chain combines TRBV10-3 with TRBJ1-2, with D tentatively TRBD1 (6 bases). This CDR3 comprises 13 residues. With 6 bases removed from V and 2 bases from J, the gap between germline ends came to 10 bases. Germline CDR1 and CDR2: ENHRY and SYGVKD. DNA of the CDR3: TGTGCCATCAGCGACACAGGGAACTATGGCTACACCTTC. As protein: CAISDTGNYGYTF.

This clone has a handful of counts. Within the sample, other DNA sequences also encode this same CDR3. The rearrangement joins TRBV18 to TRBJ2-2; no clear D gene. Germline V gives CDR1 KGHSH, CDR2 LQKENI. Trimming took 3 bases from V and 1 from J, leaving 6 bases between them. The CDR3 extends over 14 amino acids. The CDR3 region has the DNA TGTGCCAGCTCACCCAGACAGAACACCGGGGAGCTGTTTTTT. It is translated as CASSPRQNTGELFF.

The rearrangement uses TRBV30 and TRBJ2-3, with 7 bases lining up with TRBD2. After removal of 5 bases from V and 2 bases from J, the junction contained 10 bases not matched to a gene. This CDR3 is built from 15 residues. The germline V gene encodes CDR1 GTSNPN and CDR2 SVGIG (reference sequence). This CDR3 is CAWGTIGEFTDTQYF. For the CDR3, the DNA is TGTGCCTGGGGGACTATAGGGGAGTTCACAGATACGCAGTATTTT.

J is TRBJ1-2 and V is TRBV5-1; 12 bases fit TRBD1. With V trimmed by 1 base and J by 2 bases, 3 bases remained unmatched. The germline V gene has CDR1 SGHRS and CDR2 YFSETQ. The CDR3 has 16 residues. The CDR3 bases are TGCGCCAGCAGCTTGACCGGGACAGGGGGCAACTATGGCTACACCTTC. This sequence encodes CASSLTGTGGNYGYTF.

The chain has TRBV6-1 and TRBJ1-1; D unclear. Trimming pared 6 bases from V and 4 bases from J, leaving 15 bases between. This CDR3 has 14 amino acids. Germline CDR1 and CDR2: MNHNS and SASEGT. CDR3 amino acids: CASRVTEPSTEAFF. As DNA, the CDR3 is TGTGCCAGCAGAGTGACTGAACCGAGCACTGAAGCTTTCTTT.

As concerns this clone: Germline is not matched at one junction end, which may reflect a read error. Other DNA sequences in this sample translate to the same CDR3. The J gene is TRBJ1-5, the V gene TRBV2, with D tentatively TRBD1 (5 bases). The germline gives CDR1 SNHLY, CDR2 FYNNEI. The CDR3 is made up of 14 amino acids. The CDR3 reads CASSDGASNQPQHF. In DNA, the CDR3 is TGTGCCAGCAGTGATGGGGCCTCCAATCAGCCTCAGCATTTT.

The table lists this clone with a count of one. The chain is built from TRBV27 and TRBJ2-3; 9 nucleotides agree with TRBD2. Germline trimming cut 6 bases from V and 0 bases from J; bases unmatched to any gene: 7. The CDR3 is 16 residues long. CDR1 MNHEY and CDR2 SMNVEV come from the germline V gene (reference sequence). CDR3 amino acids: CASRSGLASSTDTQYF. For the CDR3, the DNA is TGTGCCAGCAGATCAGGACTAGCGAGTAGCACAGATACGCAGTATTTT.

This clone was counted a few times. This chain joins TRBV25-1 and TRBJ2-1; 9 bases fit TRBD2. Germline-derived CDR1 and CDR2 are MGHDK and SYGVNS. The trim removed 2 bases at V and 6 bases at J, leaving 5 bases unmatched. The CDR3 is 15 amino acids. This CDR3 reads CASSELAGTSNEQFF. As DNA, the CDR3 is TGTGCCAGCAGTGAACTAGCGGGGACGTCCAATGAGCAGTTCTTC.

This clone was observed a few times. The chain links TRBV2 to TRBJ1-6, with 7 bases that match TRBD1. The trim removed 2 bases at V and 9 bases at J, leaving 4 bases unmatched. The germline gives CDR1 SNHLY, CDR2 FYNNEI. The CDR3 totals 14 residues. The CDR3 here is CASSEPHRGSPLHF. The CDR3 DNA reads as TGTGCCAGCAGTGAACCCCACAGGGGTTCACCCCTCCACTTT.

The J gene is TRBJ2-7, the V gene TRBV2; 8 nucleotides agree with TRBD1. There are 15 residues in the CDR3. V shed 5 bases, J shed 8 bases, and the junction held 14 bases outside the gene matches. Germline-derived CDR1 and CDR2 are SNHLY and FYNNEI. Here the CDR3 reads CASSSTGTGWVKQYV. The CDR3 coding sequence is TGTGCCAGCAGTTCCACCGGGACAGGCTGGGTCAAGCAGTACGTC.

The chain couples TRBV7-8 to TRBJ2-2, with TRBD2 identical over 8 bases. Germline V gene data show CDR1 as SGHVS and CDR2 as FQNEAQ. The ends lost 1 base at V and 3 bases at J; junction bases unmatched: 10. This CDR3 has 18 residues. The CDR3 DNA sequence: TGTGCCAGCAGCTTAGACACCATACAGACTAGCGACACCGGGGAGCTGTTTTTT. Translating gives CASSLDTIQTSDTGELFF. Supplemented by reference TRBV7-8 and TRBJ2-2, the full variable domain reads GAGVSQSPRYKVAKRGQDVALRCDPISGHVSLFWYQQALGQGPEFLTYFQNEAQLDKSGLPSDRFFAERPEGSVSTLKIQRTQQEDSAVYLCASSLDTIQTSDTGELFFGEGSRLTVL.

The gene calls are TRBV7-6 and TRBJ2-5; D is perhaps TRBD1 (6 bases). The CDR3 consists of 18 residues. CDR1 is SGHVS, CDR2 FNYEAQ, per germline. V was pared by 5 bases and J by 6 bases, with 28 bases between. The CDR3 nucleotides read TGTGCCAGCAGCCCTGCCCCCCTGTCCAGGGGCGCAGGAAAGACCCAGTACTTC. Protein product: CASSPAPLSRGAGKTQYF.

The chain links TRBV5-5 to TRBJ2-7, with 10 nucleotides matching TRBD1. CDR3 length equals 15 residues. V was pared by 0 bases and J by 7 bases, with 7 bases of the junction left unmatched. The germline CDR1 and CDR2 sequences are SGHKS and YYEKEE (reference sequence). Here the CDR3 DNA reads TGTGCCAGCAGCTTGGGACAGGGGGCCTCCTGGGAGCAGTACGTC. This translates into CASSLGQGASWEQYV.

The chain recombines TRBV5-5 with TRBJ2-7; TRBD2 might be the D (6 bases). The CDR3 spans 13 residues. V lost 3 bases and J 3 bases, leaving 10 bases between the germline ends. Germline loops: CDR1 SGHKS, CDR2 YYEKEE (reference sequence). CDR3 in DNA: TGTGCCAGCAGCTCGGAGGGGTACTACGAGCAGTACGTC. Its translation: CASSSEGYYEQYV.